This TCR beta chain is from a study of T cells in Graves' hyperthyroidism and ophthalmopathy. TCR beta CDR3 regions were amplified from RNA. The study used the HTBI primer set for a first-round RT-PCR of the TCR CDR3. A single record per CDR3 protein comes from TCRdb applying MiXCR to the multiplex PCR reads. The profile shows approximately 560,000 distinct CDR3 sequences, roughly 50% of them singletons. The germline CDR1 and CDR2 sequences are DFQATT and SNEGSKA (reference sequence). V was pared by 6 bases and J by 5 bases, with 19 bases between. This CDR3 has 14 residues. This clonotype was seen a handful of times. Its matching antigen is unknown. Study-wide points: Blood also showed most of the thyroid clonotypes that were expanded above 0.001.

Sequenced: peripheral blood or thyroid tissue (not recorded which). This chain joins TRBV20-1 and TRBJ2-5; a weak D match, TRBD2 (6 bases). This sequence originates from a woman in her late teens or twenties with Graves' hyperthyroidism. CDR3 coding DNA: TGCAGTGCGTCCCGGGACTCGAGGCCTGAGACCCAGTACTTC. Encoded protein: CSASRDSRPETQYF.